Presented here are 21 T cell receptor beta chains from one specimen sequenced in a study of cytomegalovirus exposure and HLA in healthy donors. Primers included in the PCR were 60 Vbeta and 13 Jbeta primers. TCRdb keeps only in-frame clones here, not all; method: immunoSEQ multiplex PCR. The repertoire holds about 180,000 clones, roughly 80% seen once, with less than 15% in the top ten. The sequenced material came from PBMCs. The receptors were gathered from a woman aged 45 to 65 in good health and CMV-seropositive.

V is TRBV9 and J is TRBJ2-3, with 10 nucleotides matching TRBD1. There are 15 residues in the CDR3. CDR1 is SGDLS, CDR2 YYNGEE, per germline. V dropped 0 bases and J dropped 6; count of bases not matched to a gene: 4. CDR3 DNA sequence: TGTGCCAGCAGCGTAGCGACAGGGGGCGCGGATACGCAGTATTTT. It translates to CASSVATGGADTQYF.

J is TRBJ1-6 and V is TRBV21-1; the table's TRBD1 call for D was not verified on the DNA. TRBV21-1 is termed a pseudogene. This CDR3 contains 21 residues. DNA for the CDR3: TGTGCCAGCAGCAAAGGTGATAAGGGACAGGATTTTAGCTCCTATAATTCACCCCTCCACTTT. It specifies CASSKGDKGQDFSSYNSPLHF.

The table lists this clone with a count of one. The gene calls are TRBV4-2 and TRBJ2-2; 9 nucleotides line up with TRBD2. Trimming took 6 bases from V and 1 from J; bases not matched to a gene: 6. The CDR3 is made up of 16 amino acids. The germline gives CDR1 LGHNA, CDR2 YNFKEQ. The CDR3 sequence is CASSYSSGENTGELFF. CDR3 bases: TGTGCCAGCAGTTACTCTAGCGGGGAGAACACCGGGGAGCTGTTTTTT.

The chain carries TRBV27 and TRBJ1-2; D unresolved. Germline V gives CDR1 MNHEY, CDR2 SMNVEV (reference sequence). Trimming stripped 1 base from V and 4 bases from J, with 10 bases between. CDR3 length equals 14 residues. The DNA of the CDR3 is TGTGCCAGCAGTTTATTAGCCGGCAGCTATGGCTACACCTTC. It is translated as CASSLLAGSYGYTF.

As DNA, the CDR3 is TGTGCCAGCAGCGGGGAGAGCGGCTATGGCTACACCTTC. This encodes CASSGESGYGYTF. The chain recombines TRBV9 with TRBJ1-2; no firm D call. CDR1 and CDR2 (germline): SGDLS, YYNGEE. V shed 3 bases and J shed 4 bases, with 10 bases lying between them. The CDR3 sequence is 13 residues long.

The chain has TRBV5-8 and TRBJ1-1, with TRBD1 matching over 9 bases. V shed 4 bases, J shed 6 bases, and the junction held 7 bases outside the gene matches. The germline V gene has CDR1 SGHTS and CDR2 YDEGEE. The CDR3 has 14 residues. DNA of the CDR3: TGTGCCAGCAGCAGGACAGGGGATAAGCCTGAAGCTTTCTTT. Translation: CASSRTGDKPEAFF.

The V and J genes are TRBV19 and TRBJ2-5; tentatively, D is TRBD1 (7 bases). CDR3 size: 14 residues. Per the germline V gene, CDR1 is LNHDA and CDR2 is SQIVND (reference sequence). Trimming pared 5 bases from V and 4 bases from J, leaving 14 bases between. The CDR3 DNA reads as TGTGCCAGTAGTCCCCAGGGGGGCAGAGAGACCCAGTACTTC. Amino acid sequence: CASSPQGGRETQYF.

This chain joins TRBV6-6 and TRBJ1-2; D gene unclear. V lost 2 bases, J lost 7 bases, and 11 bases lay in between. Germline loops: CDR1 MNHNY, CDR2 SVGAGI (reference sequence). The CDR3 has 13 residues. The CDR3 protein is CASSYDVAGGYTF. CDR3 coding DNA: TGTGCCAGCAGTTACGATGTGGCGGGTGGCTACACCTTC.

This clone showed up just a few times. The CDR3 spells CASSPGTITSTDTQYF. The CDR3 nucleotides read TGCGCCAGCAGCCCCGGGACAATTACTAGCACAGATACGCAGTATTTT. The chain has TRBV5-1 and TRBJ2-3, with D possibly being TRBD1 (6 bases). V lost 4 bases and J lost 0, with 15 bases in between. This CDR3 is 16 amino acids long. Germline values: CDR1 SGHRS, CDR2 YFSETQ.

The CDR3 sequence is CASSLSQGSETQYF. The CDR3 DNA reads TGCGCCAGCAGCTTGTCTCAGGGGTCTGAGACCCAGTACTTC. The chain joins TRBV5-1 to TRBJ2-5, with D maybe TRBD1 (6 bases). V was clipped by 1 base and J by 5 bases, with 12 bases between them. Germline-derived CDR1 and CDR2 are SGHRS and YFSETQ. The CDR3 runs to 14 residues.

This sequence joins TRBV29-1 and TRBJ1-2, with 8 bases matching TRBD1. Germline assignment: CDR1 SQVTM and CDR2 ANQGSEA. This CDR3 comprises 12 residues. V was clipped by 7 bases and J by 2 bases; unmatched bases: 3. The CDR3 sequence is CSARTGNYGYTF. CDR3 DNA sequence: TGCAGCGCCCGGACAGGGAACTATGGCTACACCTTC.

The chain combines TRBV19 with TRBJ1-4; no firm D call. The CDR3 is 13 residues long. The ends were cut back, 5 bases at V and 4 bases at J, with 8 bases in the middle. The germline CDR1 and CDR2 sequences are LNHDA and SQIVND (reference sequence). In DNA, the CDR3 is TGTGCCAGTAGTTATTCGTTTAATGAAAAACTGTTTTTT. It codes for CASSYSFNEKLFF.

J is TRBJ2-5 and V is TRBV4-1; D is undetermined. The J call may be mistaken, given a closer DNA end match to TRBJ2-7. The CDR3 is made up of 14 amino acids. Germline CDR1 MGHRA, CDR2 YSYEKL. The CDR3, as DNA: TGCGCCAGCAGAACAGTATTTTCCTCCTACGAGCAGTACTTC. Translation gives CASRTVFSSYEQYF.

The chain links TRBV5-6 to TRBJ2-5, with no clear D. V was pared by 8 bases and J by 1 base, with 15 bases between. Germline-derived CDR1 and CDR2 are SGHDT and YYEEEE. CDR3 size: 14 residues. In nucleotides, the CDR3 is TGTGCCAGTAAGCTTGAATACCGCCAAGAGACCCAGTACTTC. The encoded protein is CASKLEYRQETQYF.

The CDR3 region is CASSLRGEAFF. CDR3 DNA sequence: TGTGCCAGCAGCTTAAGGGGGGAAGCTTTCTTT. The chain couples TRBV5-6 to TRBJ1-1, with D maybe TRBD1 (6 bases). Trimming left V 2 bases short and J 8 bases short, with 7 bases between. This CDR3 is built from 11 residues. Germline V CDR1 and CDR2: SGHDT, YYEEEE.

This clone showed up just a few times. This sequence joins TRBV30 and TRBJ1-2; possibly TRBD1 for D (6 bases). V was pared by 5 bases and J by 4 bases, with 14 bases between. Germline V gives CDR1 GTSNPN, CDR2 SVGIG (reference sequence). CDR3 length equals 13 residues. The CDR3, as DNA: TGTGCCTGGCAGCAGGGGCTGGGCTATGGCTACACCTTC. Protein sequence: CAWQQGLGYGYTF. The whole variable domain, filled in from reference TRBV30 and TRBJ1-2, reads SQTIHQWPATLVQPVGSPLSLECTVEGTSNPNLYWYRQAAGRGLQLLFYSVGIGQISSEVPQNLSASRPQDRQFILSSKKLLLSDSGFYLCAWQQGLGYGYTFGSGTRLTVV.

The gene calls are TRBV4-1 and TRBJ2-3; TRBD2 matches at 8 bases. CDR3 length: 19 amino acids. Germline values: CDR1 MGHRA, CDR2 YSYEKL. The ends lost 4 bases at V and 0 bases at J; junction bases unmatched: 15. The CDR3 protein is CASSRRTAGVESSTDTQYF. CDR3 coding DNA: TGCGCCAGCAGCCGCCGTACAGCGGGGGTCGAAAGTAGCACAGATACGCAGTATTTT.

V is TRBV27 and J is TRBJ2-5, with D perhaps matching TRBD1 (6 bases). The V and J ends lost 5 bases and 1 base respectively, with 14 bases between them. Germline loops: CDR1 MNHEY, CDR2 SMNVEV (reference sequence). The CDR3 length is 15 residues. CDR3 in amino acids: CASSPLQGFQETQYF. The CDR3 DNA sequence: TGTGCCAGCAGTCCCTTACAGGGCTTCCAAGAGACCCAGTACTTC.

This clone was observed once. V usage is TRBV21-1 and J usage is TRBJ1-4. TRBV21-1 is reported as a pseudogene. The CDR3 length is 15 residues. Here the CDR3 reads CASSNPVRGDEKLFF. DNA for the CDR3: TGTGCCAGCAGCAACCCAGTGCGGGGGGATGAAAAACTGTTTTTT.

The chain is built from TRBV7-6 and TRBJ1-4, with TRBD1 matching over 7 bases. The germline V gene encodes CDR1 SGHVS and CDR2 FNYEAQ. With V trimmed by 5 bases and J by 7 bases, 10 bases remained unmatched. The CDR3 is made up of 15 amino acids. CDR3 in DNA: TGTGCCAGCAGCCCCGGACAGGTGATGATTGAAAAACTGTTTTTT. This sequence encodes CASSPGQVMIEKLFF.

The V gene is TRBV5-1, the J gene TRBJ1-4; TRBD1 might be the D (5 bases). The CDR3 loop spans 14 amino acids. Trimming shortened V by 5 bases and J by 7 bases, and 15 bases separated the two germline ends. Per the germline V gene, CDR1 is SGHRS and CDR2 is YFSETQ. The CDR3 coding sequence is TGCGCCAGCAGGAGTAGGCAGGGAAGTGAAAAACTGTTTTTT. Amino acids: CASRSRQGSEKLFF. The whole variable domain, remainder taken from reference TRBV5-1 and TRBJ1-4, is KAGVTQTPRYLIKTRGQQVTLSCSPISGHRSVSWYQQTPGQGLQFLFEYFSETQRNKGNFPGRFSGRQFSNSRSEMNVSTLELGDSALYLCASRSRQGSEKLFFGSGTQLSVL.